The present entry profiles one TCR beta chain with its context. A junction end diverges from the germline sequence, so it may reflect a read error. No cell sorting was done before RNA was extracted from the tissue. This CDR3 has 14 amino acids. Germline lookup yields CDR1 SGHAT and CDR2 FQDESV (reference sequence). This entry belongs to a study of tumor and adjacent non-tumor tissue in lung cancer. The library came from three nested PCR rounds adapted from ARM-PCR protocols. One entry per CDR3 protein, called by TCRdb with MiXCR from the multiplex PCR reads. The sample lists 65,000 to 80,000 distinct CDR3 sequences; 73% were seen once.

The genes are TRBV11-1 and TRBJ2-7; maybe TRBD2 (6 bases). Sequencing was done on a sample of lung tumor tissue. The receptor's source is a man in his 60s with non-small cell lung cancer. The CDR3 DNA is TGTGCCAGCATGTGGAATAGGACTATCCACGAGCAGAACTTC. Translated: CASMWNRTIHEQNF.